Following are 4 T cell receptor beta chains from one sample sequenced in a study of T cells in Graves' hyperthyroidism and ophthalmopathy. What was amplified from RNA transcripts were TCR beta CDR3 regions. The primer set for the first-round RT-PCR of the TCR CDR3 was HTBI. TCRdb re-called the multiplex PCR reads through MiXCR, storing one row per CDR3 protein. The sample records around 440,000 distinct CDR3 sequences, 15% to 18% being singletons. The sample comprised blood. The receptor set was obtained from a woman under 30 with Graves' hyperthyroidism.

This clonotype was observed at least ten times. The chain links TRBV6-2 or TRBV6-3 to TRBJ1-1; no firm D call. The CDR3 loop spans 14 amino acids. The germline CDR1 and CDR2 sequences are MNHEY and SVGEGT. Trimming took 6 bases from V and 0 from J, leaving 11 bases between them. CDR3 region: CASRPGFMNTEAFF. CDR3 bases: TGTGCCAGCAGACCCGGATTTATGAACACTGAAGCTTTCTTT.

CDR3 sequence reads: CASSAENSGAKNIQYF. Here the CDR3 DNA reads TGTGCCAGCAGTGCCGAAAATAGCGGAGCCAAAAACATTCAGTACTTC. The chain is built from TRBV6-1 and TRBJ2-4, with D perhaps TRBD2 (6 bases). The CDR3 has 16 amino acids. V was shortened by 4 bases and J by 0 bases, with 13 bases between the two germline ends. Germline-derived CDR1 and CDR2 are MNHNS and SASEGT.

This clonotype was detected only a few times. This rearrangement joins TRBV7-9 to TRBJ2-2; tentative D call: TRBD1 (5 bases). The germline CDR1 and CDR2 sequences are SEHNR and FQNEAQ (reference sequence). The V end was cut by 2 bases, the J end by 2 bases, with 15 bases between. CDR3 length equals 17 residues. CDR3 residues: CASSLLVLGRNTGELFF. The CDR3 DNA reads as TGTGCCAGCAGCTTACTGGTCCTGGGGCGAAACACCGGGGAGCTGTTTTTT.

CDR3 region: CASSEGTGVSEQFF. The DNA of the CDR3 is TGTGCCAGCAGTGAAGGGACAGGGGTGAGTGAGCAGTTCTTC. The chain couples TRBV6-1 to TRBJ2-1, with 9 positions matching TRBD1. Germline trimming cut 1 base from V and 9 bases from J; bases unmatched to any gene: 4. This CDR3 has 14 residues. The germline V gene has CDR1 MNHNS and CDR2 SASEGT.